This T cell receptor beta chain derives from a study of blood T cell repertoires in COVID-19. As for the study in general: There were acute and convalescent COVID-19 samples, and they came from the United States, Italy and Spain. Sample material is recorded as cDNA or gDNA derived from T cells, B-cell-depleted T cells, or PBMCs.

Looked up from germline, CDR1 is SGHDN and CDR2 is FVKESK. The CDR3 totals 14 residues. V lost 0 bases, J lost 6 bases, and 8 bases lay in between. Authors' methods: Scientists estimated how many nucleated cells there were by amplifying reference gene primers. Some clones are missing from TCRdb's copy, which holds only in-frame ones; the method was immunoSEQ multiplex PCR. V, J and clone size are taken as reported in that table, and D and trimming were inferred from the DNA itself. The top ten clones hold over 10% of a sample with about 88,000 clones, over 80% of them seen once. Sequenced: peripheral blood. The clonotype was recovered from a human donor in a cohort sampled during active COVID-19. The chain recombines TRBV14 with TRBJ2-2; possible D gene TRBD2, 6 bases. The CDR3 loop is CASSQEEGPGELFF. The CDR3 DNA is TGTGCCAGCAGCCAAGAGGAGGGCCCCGGGGAGCTGTTTTTT.